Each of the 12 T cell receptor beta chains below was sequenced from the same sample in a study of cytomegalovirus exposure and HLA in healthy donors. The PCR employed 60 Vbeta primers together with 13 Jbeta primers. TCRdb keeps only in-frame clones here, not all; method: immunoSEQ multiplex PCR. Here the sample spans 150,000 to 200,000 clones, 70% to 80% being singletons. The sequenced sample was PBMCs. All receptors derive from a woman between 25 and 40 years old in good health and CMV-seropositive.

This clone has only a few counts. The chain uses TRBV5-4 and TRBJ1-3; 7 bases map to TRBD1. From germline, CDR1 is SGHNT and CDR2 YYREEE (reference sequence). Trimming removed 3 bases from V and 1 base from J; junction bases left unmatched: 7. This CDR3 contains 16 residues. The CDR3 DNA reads TGTGCCAGCAGCTCCTTAACAGGGGAATCTGGAAACACCATATATTTT. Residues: CASSSLTGESGNTIYF.

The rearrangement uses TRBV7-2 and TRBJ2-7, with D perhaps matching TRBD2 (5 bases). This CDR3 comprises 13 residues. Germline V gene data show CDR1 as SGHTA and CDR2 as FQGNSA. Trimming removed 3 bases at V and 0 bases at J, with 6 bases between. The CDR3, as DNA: TGTGCCAGCAGCTTCAGCGGCTCCTACGAGCAGTACTTC. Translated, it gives CASSFSGSYEQYF.

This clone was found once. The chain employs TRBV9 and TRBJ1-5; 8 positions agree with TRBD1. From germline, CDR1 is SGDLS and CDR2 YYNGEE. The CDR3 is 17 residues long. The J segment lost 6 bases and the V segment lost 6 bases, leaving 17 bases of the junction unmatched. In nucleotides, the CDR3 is TGTGCCAGCAAGAGAGAGCAGGGGGCATTCGGGACTCAGCCCCAGCATTTT. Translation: CASKREQGAFGTQPQHF.

CDR3 coding DNA: TGTGCCAGCAGTTCCCAACCGGACAGTGCAGAGACCCAGTACTTC. This gives the protein CASSSQPDSAETQYF. V and J are TRBV6-5 and TRBJ2-5, with D tentatively TRBD1 (6 bases). This CDR3 comprises 15 residues. V lost 4 bases, J lost 4 bases, and 16 bases lay in between. Per germline, CDR1 MNHEY and CDR2 SVGAGI.

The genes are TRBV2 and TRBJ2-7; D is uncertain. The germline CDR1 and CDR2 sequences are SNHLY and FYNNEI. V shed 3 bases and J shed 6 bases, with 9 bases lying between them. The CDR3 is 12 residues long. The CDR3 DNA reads TGTGCCAGCAGTGATCCCGGTTTCGAGCAGTACTTC. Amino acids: CASSDPGFEQYF.

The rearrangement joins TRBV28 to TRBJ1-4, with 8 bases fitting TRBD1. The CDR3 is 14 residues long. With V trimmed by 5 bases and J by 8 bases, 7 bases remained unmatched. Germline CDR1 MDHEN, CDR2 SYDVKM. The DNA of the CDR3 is TGTGCCAGCAGTAGGACAGGGCATAGGGAAAAACTGTTTTTT. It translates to CASSRTGHREKLFF.

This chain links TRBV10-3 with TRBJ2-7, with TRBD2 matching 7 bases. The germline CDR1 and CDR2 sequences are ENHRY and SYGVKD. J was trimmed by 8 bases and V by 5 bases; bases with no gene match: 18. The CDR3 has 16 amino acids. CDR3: CAISTPAGGSLTKQYF. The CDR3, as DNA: TGTGCCATCAGTACTCCCGCGGGCGGGAGCCTTACGAAGCAGTACTTC.

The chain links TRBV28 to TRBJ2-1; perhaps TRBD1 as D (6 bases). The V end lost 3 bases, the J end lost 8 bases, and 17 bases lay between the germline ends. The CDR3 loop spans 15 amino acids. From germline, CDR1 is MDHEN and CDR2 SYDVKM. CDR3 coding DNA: TGTGCCAGCAGTTTGTTACAGACAGGTGGGGATGAGCAGTTCTTC. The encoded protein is CASSLLQTGGDEQFF.

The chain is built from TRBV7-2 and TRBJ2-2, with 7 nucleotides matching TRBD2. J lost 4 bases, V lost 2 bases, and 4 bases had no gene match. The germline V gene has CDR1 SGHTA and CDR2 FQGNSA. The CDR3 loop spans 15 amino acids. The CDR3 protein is CASSLQLARTGELFF. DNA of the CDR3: TGTGCCAGCAGCTTACAACTAGCGCGCACCGGGGAGCTGTTTTTT.

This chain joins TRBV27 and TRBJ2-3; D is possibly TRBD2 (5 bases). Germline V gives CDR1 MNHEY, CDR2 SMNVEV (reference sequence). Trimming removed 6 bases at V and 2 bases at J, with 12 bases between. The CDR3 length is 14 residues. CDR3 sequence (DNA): TGTGCCAGCAGGAAAAGCGGTTACACAGATACGCAGTATTTT. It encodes CASRKSGYTDTQYF.

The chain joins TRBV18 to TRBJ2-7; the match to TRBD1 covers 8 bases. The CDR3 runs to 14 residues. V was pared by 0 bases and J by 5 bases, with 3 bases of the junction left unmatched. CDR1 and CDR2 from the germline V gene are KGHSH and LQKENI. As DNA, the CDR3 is TGTGCCAGCTCACCACCTCAGGACAGGGACGAGCAGTACTTC. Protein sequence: CASSPPQDRDEQYF.

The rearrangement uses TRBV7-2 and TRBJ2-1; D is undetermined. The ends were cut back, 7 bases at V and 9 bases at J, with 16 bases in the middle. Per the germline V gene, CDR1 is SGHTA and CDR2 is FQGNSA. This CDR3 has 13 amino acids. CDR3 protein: CASTVPVAIEQFF. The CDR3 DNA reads TGTGCCAGCACCGTCCCTGTAGCCATTGAGCAGTTCTTC.